Below, 4 T cell receptor beta chains from the same sample are listed, as sequenced in a study of CD4 T cells in relation to SARS-CoV-2 and coronaviruses. These receptors have no identified antigens. The unexposed donors gave CD4+ T cells in about 2010-2018, prior to COVID-19. CD4+ T cells were isolated from the cells after about ten days of culture. TCRdb's copy holds only in-frame clones and misses some; the assay was immunoSEQ multiplex PCR. Here the sample spans about 21,000 clones, around four fifths being singletons. The sample comprised CD4+ T cells from PBMCs, cultured in vitro. Receptor source: a human donor in good health.

V and J are TRBV18 and TRBJ2-2; D not certain. CDR1 KGHSH and CDR2 LQKENI come from the germline V gene. The CDR3 is made up of 15 amino acids. V lost 2 bases to trimming and J lost 4 bases, with 11 bases between them. This chain's CDR3 is CASSPGQSTTGELFF. CDR3 bases: TGTGCCAGCTCACCAGGCCAGTCAACCACCGGGGAGCTGTTTTTT.

The chain recombines TRBV12-3 or TRBV12-4 with TRBJ2-7; D gene unclear. CDR3 length: 13 amino acids. The V end lost 3 bases, the J end lost 3 bases, and 9 bases lay between the germline ends. The chain's CDR3 is CASSFQTDYEQYF. Here the CDR3 DNA reads TGTGCCAGCAGTTTCCAAACCGACTACGAGCAGTACTTC.

The chain employs TRBV9 and TRBJ1-4; D is possibly TRBD1 (5 bases). The CDR3 totals 15 residues. Germline CDR1 reads SGDLS; CDR2 reads YYNGEE. V gave up 3 bases and J gave up 0 bases, with 9 bases separating them. The CDR3 sequence: CASSGGLATNEKLFF. The CDR3 DNA sequence: TGTGCCAGCAGCGGGGGGTTAGCAACTAATGAAAAACTGTTTTTT.

This chain links TRBV24-1 with TRBJ2-5; TRBD1 might be the D (7 bases). The CDR3 contains 14 residues. The germline V gene encodes CDR1 KGHDR and CDR2 SFDVKD. The V end lost 2 bases, the J end lost 5 bases, and 11 bases lay between the germline ends. The DNA of the CDR3 is TGTGCCACCAGTGATTGGGAGGACAGGGAGACCCAGTACTTC. Translation: CATSDWEDRETQYF.